A selection of T cell receptor beta chains follows, all from one sample in a study of cytomegalovirus exposure and HLA in healthy donors. Clones were read by immunoSEQ multiplex PCR, and TCRdb kept only the in-frame ones, dropping some. The sample lists under 150,000 clones; around 72% were seen once. Material: PBMCs. These receptors all come from a woman aged 40 to 55 in good health and CMV-seronegative. Each CDR3 is given with its conserved first and last residue. D genes are given only for firm matches. Clone size is shown for a subset of rows, as once, few, many or a class of expanded clone.

V gene: TRBV5-8
clone size: NA
D gene: NA
J gene: TRBJ1-1
CDR3 protein: CASSLSVRGTEAFF
CDR3 DNA: TGTGCCAGCAGCTTGAGCGTACGAGGGACTGAAGCTTTCTTT

V gene: TRBV29-1
clone size: NA
D gene: TRBD2
J gene: TRBJ2-7
CDR3 protein: CSVLETSGAYEQYF
CDR3 DNA: TGCAGCGTTTTAGAGACTAGCGGGGCCTACGAGCAGTACTTC

V gene: TRBV7-8
clone size: NA
D gene: NA
J gene: TRBJ1-3
CDR3 protein: CASSSPGRNTIYF
CDR3 DNA: TGTGCCAGCAGCTCACCAGGGAGAAACACCATATATTTT

V gene: TRBV6-1
clone size: NA
D gene: NA
J gene: TRBJ1-1
CDR3 protein: CASSDRGNTEAFF
CDR3 DNA: TGTGCCAGCAGTGACAGGGGAAACACTGAAGCTTTCTTT

V gene: TRBV7-9
clone size: few
D gene: TRBD1
J gene: TRBJ1-1
CDR3 protein: CASSSGQMNTEAFF
CDR3 DNA: TGTGCCAGCAGTTCGGGACAGATGAACACTGAAGCTTTCTTT

V gene: TRBV4-3
clone size: few
D gene: NA
J gene: TRBJ1-2
CDR3 protein: CASSQEPQGNIYGYTF
CDR3 DNA: TGCGCCAGCAGCCAAGAACCGCAGGGAAATATCTATGGCTACACCTTC

V gene: TRBV7-9
clone size: NA
D gene: TRBD1
J gene: TRBJ1-1
CDR3 protein: CASSFPGQGSGAFF
CDR3 DNA: TGTGCCAGCAGCTTTCCGGGACAGGGGAGTGGGGCTTTCTTT

V gene: TRBV27
clone size: NA
D gene: NA
J gene: TRBJ2-3
CDR3 protein: CASPPCEQGEQYF
CDR3 DNA: TGTGCCAGCCCACCTTGTGAACAGGGAGAGCAGTATTTT

V gene: TRBV7-3
clone size: NA
D gene: TRBD2
J gene: TRBJ2-1
CDR3 protein: CASSAQSGGDNEQFF
CDR3 DNA: TGTGCCAGCAGCGCCCAGAGCGGGGGGGACAATGAGCAGTTCTTC

V gene: TRBV5-1
clone size: NA
D gene: NA
J gene: TRBJ2-1
CDR3 protein: CASRDIGNNEQFF
CDR3 DNA: TGCGCCAGCCGGGACATAGGAAACAATGAGCAGTTCTTC

V gene: TRBV6-5
clone size: few
D gene: NA
J gene: TRBJ2-1
CDR3 protein: CASRHEGSYNEQFF
CDR3 DNA: TGTGCCAGCCGCCATGAGGGCTCCTACAATGAGCAGTTCTTC

V gene: TRBV29-1
clone size: once
D gene: NA
J gene: TRBJ2-1
CDR3 protein: CSVERGSSYNEQFF
CDR3 DNA: TGCAGCGTTGAGCGGGGATCCTCCTACAATGAGCAGTTCTTC

V gene: TRBV11-2
clone size: NA
D gene: NA
J gene: TRBJ2-7
CDR3 protein: CASSLGQLGEQYF
CDR3 DNA: TGTGCCAGCAGCTTAGGACAGTTGGGTGAGCAGTACTTC

V gene: TRBV12-5
clone size: NA
D gene: TRBD1
J gene: TRBJ2-3
CDR3 protein: CASGTGQPSTDTQYF
CDR3 DNA: TGTGCTAGTGGGACGGGACAGCCAAGCACAGATACGCAGTATTTT

V gene: TRBV27
clone size: few
D gene: NA
J gene: TRBJ1-2
CDR3 protein: CASTTNARKGYTF
CDR3 DNA: TGTGCCAGTACCACCAACGCCAGGAAAGGCTACACCTTC

V gene: TRBV5-4
clone size: NA
D gene: TRBD1
J gene: TRBJ2-7
CDR3 protein: CASSSGQGAYEQYF
CDR3 DNA: TGTGCCAGCAGCTCAGGACAGGGGGCCTACGAGCAGTACTTC

V gene: TRBV5-6
clone size: once
D gene: TRBD1
J gene: TRBJ1-2
CDR3 protein: CASSEPRQGALEGYTF
CDR3 DNA: TGTGCCAGCAGTGAACCGAGACAGGGGGCGCTGGAAGGCTACACCTTC

V gene: TRBV7-8
clone size: NA
D gene: TRBD1
J gene: TRBJ1-6
CDR3 protein: CASSSRDRVSPLHF
CDR3 DNA: TGTGCCAGCAGCTCCCGGGACAGGGTATCACCCCTCCACTTT

V gene: TRBV5-6
clone size: NA
D gene: TRBD1
J gene: TRBJ1-1
CDR3 protein: CASSLWGQGPNTEAFF
CDR3 DNA: TGTGCCAGCAGCTTGTGGGGACAGGGTCCAAACACTGAAGCTTTCTTT

V gene: TRBV28
clone size: few
D gene: NA
J gene: TRBJ1-2
CDR3 protein: CASRDTGIGGYTF
CDR3 DNA: TGTGCCAGCAGAGATACAGGGATTGGTGGCTACACCTTC

V gene: TRBV5-1
clone size: NA
D gene: TRBD2
J gene: TRBJ2-1
CDR3 protein: CASSPHGGELDNEQFF
CDR3 DNA: TGCGCCAGCAGCCCGCACGGGGGGGAGCTTGACAATGAGCAGTTCTTC

V gene: TRBV6-5
clone size: NA
D gene: NA
J gene: TRBJ2-1
CDR3 protein: CASSYRGDEQFF
CDR3 DNA: TGTGCCAGCAGTTACCGAGGCGATGAGCAGTTCTTC